The 21 T cell receptor beta chains below were found in one sample sequenced in a study of CD8 T cells in ankylosing spondylitis. A single record per CDR3 protein comes from TCRdb applying MiXCR to the 5' RACE reads. The sample records fewer than 200,000 distinct CDR3 sequences, about 17% being singletons. The sequencing input was blood, either unsorted or a sorted T cell fraction (not recorded which). Receptor source: a male donor with ankylosing spondylitis or in good health (not recorded which).

In this sample, this clonotype turned up many times. This chain joins TRBV10-3 and TRBJ2-1; TRBD2 matches at 14 bases. J lost 6 bases, V lost 6 bases, and 4 bases had no gene match. The CDR3 contains 15 residues. Germline CDR1 ENHRY, CDR2 SYGVKD. The CDR3 DNA reads as TGTGCCATCAGGGGACTAGCGGGAGTGGGCAATGAGCAGTTCTTC. It codes for CAIRGLAGVGNEQFF.

The table lists this clonotype with a few counts. The junction does not match germline at one end; this may be a read error. V and J are TRBV12-3 or TRBV12-4 and TRBJ2-3, with 7 bases that match TRBD2. This CDR3 is 16 amino acids long. The CDR3: CATSLRGGSSTDTQYF. CDR3 nucleotide sequence: TGTGCCACCAGTCTCCGCGGCGGGAGTAGCACAGATACGCAGTATTTT.

This clonotype has a count of ten or more. V is TRBV7-8 and J is TRBJ2-7, with D hard to call. Deletions cut 3 bases from V and 1 base from J, with 7 bases between. CDR1 SGHVS and CDR2 FQNEAQ come from the germline V gene. This CDR3 is built from 13 residues. Here the CDR3 reads CASSLGLSYEQYF. CDR3 coding DNA: TGTGCCAGCAGCTTGGGTCTATCCTACGAGCAGTACTTC.

The chain recombines TRBV5-1 with TRBJ2-7; no definite D call. The ends were cut back, 0 bases at V and 0 bases at J, with 10 bases in the middle. Germline V gives CDR1 SGHRS, CDR2 YFSETQ. This CDR3 has 15 residues. CDR3 amino acids: CASSLARLSSYEQYF. In nucleotides, the CDR3 is TGCGCCAGCAGCTTGGCGCGGCTGAGCTCCTACGAGCAGTACTTC.

As concerns this clonotype: This may be a read error: a much more frequent sequence differs by one nucleotide. This chain connects TRBV7-3 to TRBJ2-3; 10 bases line up with TRBD2. Germline V gene lookup returns CDR1 SGHTA and CDR2 FQGTGA. The CDR3 extends over 15 amino acids. CDR3: CASSSGLASRDTQYF. CDR3 DNA sequence: TGTGCCAGCAGCTCGGGACTAGCGAGCAGAGATACGCAGTATTTT.

There are a few counts of this clonotype. The chain carries TRBV5-1 and TRBJ2-3; D may be TRBD2 (5 bases). Trimming took off 2 bases at V and 4 bases at J, with 17 bases between the two ends. Germline V gene sequence: CDR1 SGHRS, CDR2 YFSETQ. This CDR3 comprises 16 residues. The CDR3 loop reads CASSFFGRGDADTQYF. In DNA, the CDR3 is TGCGCCAGCAGCTTCTTTGGGAGAGGTGACGCAGATACGCAGTATTTT.

V gene TRBV25-1 combines with J gene TRBJ2-3; no clear D gene. V was clipped by 4 bases and J by 4 bases, with 9 bases between them. The CDR3 sequence is 13 residues long. Germline V gives CDR1 MGHDK, CDR2 SYGVNS. The CDR3 coding sequence is TGTGCCAGCAGTGGTGGTAGCCCAGATACGCAGTATTTT. This sequence encodes CASSGGSPDTQYF. The whole variable domain, remainder taken from reference TRBV25-1 and TRBJ2-3, is EADIYQTPRYLVIGTGKKITLECSQTMGHDKMYWYQQDPGMELHLIHYSYGVNSTEKGDLSSESTVSRIRTEHFPLTLESARPSHTSQYLCASSGGSPDTQYFGPGTRLTVL.

This clonotype was seen ten or more times. The chain recombines TRBV20-1 with TRBJ2-7, with TRBD1 matching over 8 bases. Germline CDR1 is DFQATT and CDR2 is SNEGSKA (reference sequence). The junction had 3 bases not matched to a gene; V was cut back by 6 bases and J by 5 bases. CDR3 size: 11 residues. The CDR3: CSATDRDEQYF. In nucleotides, the CDR3 is TGCAGTGCAACGGACAGGGACGAGCAGTACTTC.

This clonotype was observed at least ten times. The gene calls are TRBV4-1 and TRBJ1-1, with 10 bases matching TRBD1. The J segment lost 3 bases and the V segment lost 3 bases, leaving 4 bases of the junction unmatched. Germline V gene lookup returns CDR1 MGHRA and CDR2 YSYEKL. CDR3 size: 15 residues. This chain's CDR3 is CASSQGTGVDTEAFF. In DNA, the CDR3 is TGCGCCAGCAGCCAGGGGACAGGGGTCGACACTGAAGCTTTCTTT.

This chain links TRBV7-9 with TRBJ2-1; 8 nucleotides match TRBD2. Germline V CDR1 and CDR2: SEHNR, FQNEAQ (reference sequence). The CDR3 extends over 16 amino acids. With V trimmed by 6 bases and J by 0 bases, 7 bases remained unmatched. DNA of the CDR3: TGTGCCAGCAGTCAATCGGGGGGGGACTCCTACAATGAGCAGTTCTTC. Amino acids: CASSQSGGDSYNEQFF.

This clonotype showed up just a few times. CDR3 DNA sequence: TGTGCCAGCAGGGTTTCTACGGGTATGAGAGAGACCCAGTACTTC. This translates into CASRVSTGMRETQYF. The chain uses TRBV12-3 or TRBV12-4 and TRBJ2-5; D gene unclear. The CDR3 loop spans 15 amino acids. V gave up 6 bases and J gave up 4 bases, with 18 bases separating them.

To note about this clonotype: A junction end diverges from the germline sequence, so it may reflect a read error. This chain connects TRBV20-1 to TRBJ2-1, with 11 bases matching TRBD2. From germline, CDR1 is DFQATT and CDR2 SNEGSKA (reference sequence). This CDR3 comprises 17 residues. CDR3 DNA: TGCTGTGCTATGGGAGGGCGGGGGACTAGCGGTTACAATGAGCAGTTCTTC. This sequence encodes CCAMGGRGTSGYNEQFF.

This clonotype has just a few counts. The V gene is TRBV5-6, the J gene TRBJ2-6; TRBD1 is a possible D gene (5 bases). This CDR3 has 16 amino acids. The germline CDR1 and CDR2 sequences are SGHDT and YYEEEE. Trimming took 5 bases from V and 0 from J, leaving 12 bases between them. CDR3 loop: CASRAGLTSGANVLTF. CDR3 coding DNA: TGTGCCAGCAGGGCAGGGCTTACCTCTGGGGCCAACGTCCTGACTTTC.

Only a few counts were recorded for this clonotype. V is TRBV15 and J is TRBJ2-1; D is unresolved. Trimming pared 4 bases from V and 0 bases from J, leaving 7 bases between. CDR1 is LNHNV and CDR2 is YYDKDF in the germline V gene (reference sequence). The CDR3 has 14 residues. As DNA, the CDR3 is TGTGCCACCAGCACCTTAACCTCCTACAATGAGCAGTTCTTC. Its translation is CATSTLTSYNEQFF.

The rearrangement uses TRBV6-1 and TRBJ2-5, with TRBD2 matching 12 bases. Germline V gives CDR1 MNHNS, CDR2 SASEGT. After removal of 3 bases from V and 5 bases from J, the junction contained 7 bases not matched to a gene. The CDR3 runs 16 residues. CDR3 bases: TGTGCCAGCAGTGATCGGCTAGCGGGAGGGTTGGAGACCCAGTACTTC. Residues: CASSDRLAGGLETQYF.

CDR3 protein: CASIGSLAYEQYF. CDR3 bases: TGTGCCAGCATAGGAAGCTTAGCCTACGAGCAGTACTTC. V and J are TRBV6-1 and TRBJ2-7; D is ambiguous. The CDR3 is 13 residues long. The V end was cut by 7 bases, the J end by 2 bases, with 12 bases between. CDR1 MNHNS and CDR2 SASEGT come from the germline V gene.

V and J are TRBV12-3 or TRBV12-4 and TRBJ2-3; D might be TRBD1 or TRBD2, each matching 5 bases. Trimming removed 6 bases from V and 3 bases from J, with 16 bases in between. The CDR3 is made up of 15 amino acids. The CDR3 region has the DNA TGTGCCAGCAGGAACTCCGGGACGCTGACAGATACGCAGTATTTT. Translating it yields CASRNSGTLTDTQYF.

This clonotype came up a few times. The V gene is TRBV20-1, the J gene TRBJ2-7; D possibly corresponds to TRBD2 (6 bases). CDR1 DFQATT and CDR2 SNEGSKA come from the germline V gene (reference sequence). The CDR3 length is 13 residues. V was trimmed by 8 bases and J by 4 bases, leaving 18 bases between them. CDR3 residues: CSTGTPGRYEQYF. The CDR3 region has the DNA TGCAGTACCGGGACTCCGGGCCGGTACGAGCAGTACTTC.

This chain joins TRBV29-1 and TRBJ1-1, with 8 bases that match TRBD1. The V gene end was trimmed by 6 bases and the J gene end by 2 bases; junction bases not matched to a gene: 2. Germline-derived CDR1 and CDR2 are SQVTM and ANQGSEA. This CDR3 region has 12 residues. The CDR3 DNA follows: TGCAGCGTAGCAGGGGGCAACACTGAAGCTTTCTTT. This encodes CSVAGGNTEAFF. Variable domain in full (rest from reference TRBV29-1 and TRBJ1-1): SAVISQKPSRDICQRGTSLTIQCQVDSQVTMMFWYRQQPGQSLTLIATANQGSEATYESGFVIDKFPISRPNLTFSTLTVSNMSPEDSSIYLCSVAGGNTEAFFGQGTRLTVV.

This clonotype was recorded many times. V is TRBV24-1 and J is TRBJ2-1, with no clear D. This CDR3 has 15 amino acids. Germline V CDR1 and CDR2: KGHDR, SFDVKD. Trimming took 0 bases from V and 0 from J, leaving 5 bases between them. The CDR3 DNA reads TGTGCCACCAGTGATTTGGCGGACTCCTACAATGAGCAGTTCTTC. Translation: CATSDLADSYNEQFF.

This clonotype occurred once. This chain connects TRBV18 to TRBJ2-1, with TRBD1 matching over 10 bases. The trim removed 2 bases at V and 4 bases at J, leaving 5 bases unmatched. Germline V lookup: CDR1 KGHSH, CDR2 LQKENI. The CDR3 runs to 16 residues. The CDR3 nucleotides are TGTGCCAGCTCACCAGTGACAGGGGGCGCGTACAATGAGCAGTTCTTC. It specifies CASSPVTGGAYNEQFF. The whole variable domain, remainder taken from reference TRBV18 and TRBJ2-1, is NAGVMQNPRHLVRRRGQEARLRCSPMKGHSHVYWYRQLPEEGLKFMVYLQKENIIDESGMPKERFSAEFPKEGPSILRIQQVVRGDSAAYFCASSPVTGGAYNEQFFGPGTRLTVL.